Listed below are T cell receptor beta chains from one sample, sequenced in a study of T cells after somatic rescue of genetic block. The table came from immunoSEQ multiplex PCR; TCRdb's copy has only in-frame clones and leaves some out. Of just over 14,000 clones in the sample, about 72% are singletons; the top ten hold around 26%. Sequences were obtained from peripheral blood mononuclear cells (PBMCs). The receptors here all came from a man between 18 and 35 years old. Each CDR3 is given with its conserved first and last residue. Each record gives: CDR3 protein, CDR3 DNA, V gene, clone size, D gene, J gene. A D gene is named only where the DNA matches it firmly. Clone size is shown for a subset of rows, as once, few, many or a class of expanded clone.

CASSPSYRGDYEQYF | TGTGCCAGCTCACCTTCCTACAGGGGTGACTACGAGCAGTACTTC | TRBV18 | medium-sized | TRBD1 | TRBJ2-7
CASSSFVLAGVNTEAFF | TGTGCCAGCAGTTCCTTTGTCTTGGCAGGCGTCAACACTGAAGCTTTCTTT | TRBV28 | few | NA | TRBJ1-1
CASTLAGGQDEQFF | TGTGCCAGCACTTTAGCGGGGGGGCAGGATGAGCAGTTCTTC | TRBV13 | NA | TRBD2 | TRBJ2-1
CAKHPMHSETQYF | TGTGCCAAGCACCCCATGCATTCGGAGACCCAGTACTTC | TRBV25-1 | NA | NA | TRBJ2-5
CASSPNRESNQPQHF | TGTGCCAGCAGTCCGAACAGGGAAAGCAATCAGCCCCAGCATTTT | TRBV27 | NA | NA | TRBJ1-5
CASSALVGSLTDTQYF | TGTGCCAGCAGCGCCTTGGTGGGCTCCCTTACAGATACGCAGTATTTT | TRBV9 | NA | NA | TRBJ2-3
CASSYSGDYSNQPQHF | TGTGCCAGCAGTTACTCTGGTGATTATAGCAATCAGCCCCAGCATTTT | TRBV6-6 | NA | NA | TRBJ1-5
CASTPYQLSDGELFF | TGTGCCAGCACCCCTTACCAACTCAGCGACGGGGAGCTGTTTTTT | TRBV7-9 | few | NA | TRBJ2-2
CASSVEGAGGGSDTQYF | TGTGCCAGCAGCGTAGAGGGGGCCGGGGGTGGATCAGATACGCAGTATTTT | TRBV9 | NA | NA | TRBJ2-3
CASSGGLRVEQYF | TGTGCCAGCAGTGGCGGGCTCCGTGTCGAGCAGTACTTC | TRBV6-1 | NA | NA | TRBJ2-7
CASSTRTSGSWKTQYF | TGTGCCAGCAGTACTCGGACTAGCGGGAGTTGGAAGACCCAGTACTTC | TRBV28 | NA | TRBD2 | TRBJ2-5
CASSLHYEQYF | TGTGCCAGCAGCTTACACTACGAGCAGTACTTC | TRBV7-2 | few | NA | TRBJ2-7
CASSYGGGYNEQFF | TGTGCCAGCAGTTACGGGGGGGGCTACAATGAGCAGTTCTTC | TRBV6-5 | NA | TRBD2 | TRBJ2-1